The table lists the clone carrying this TCR beta chain with many counts. As yet, its antigen is unknown. The diagnoses drew upon clinical symptoms, serum thyroxine and TRAb, thyroid ultrasound and orbital computed tomography. This sample was taken from a study of T cells in Graves' hyperthyroidism and ophthalmopathy. Findings and caveats of the study: The model's output predicted ophthalmopathy at a median of approximately 6.5 months prior to onset. Stable hyperthyroidism was told apart from ophthalmopathy by a model built on 13 V-J features.

There were TCR beta CDR3 regions amplified from RNA transcripts. The study used the HTBI primer set for a first-round RT-PCR of the TCR CDR3. TCRdb used MiXCR to reprocess the multiplex PCR reads, holding one entry per CDR3 protein. Found here are 450,000 to 700,000 distinct CDR3 sequences, around 42% of them singletons; the top ten hold 7.5% to 8.5%. The CDR3 totals 17 residues. Trimming at V came to 4 bases and at J to 3 bases, leaving 12 bases not matched to a gene. Input material: peripheral blood or thyroid tissue (not recorded which). The receptor comes from a woman aged 18-30 years with Graves' hyperthyroidism. The rearrangement uses TRBV12-3 or TRBV12-4 and TRBJ2-7; 10 bases map to TRBD2. The chain's CDR3 is CASSSAPGLATYYEQYF. The CDR3 region has the DNA TGTGCCAGCAGTTCAGCGCCGGGACTAGCGACTTACTACGAGCAGTACTTC.